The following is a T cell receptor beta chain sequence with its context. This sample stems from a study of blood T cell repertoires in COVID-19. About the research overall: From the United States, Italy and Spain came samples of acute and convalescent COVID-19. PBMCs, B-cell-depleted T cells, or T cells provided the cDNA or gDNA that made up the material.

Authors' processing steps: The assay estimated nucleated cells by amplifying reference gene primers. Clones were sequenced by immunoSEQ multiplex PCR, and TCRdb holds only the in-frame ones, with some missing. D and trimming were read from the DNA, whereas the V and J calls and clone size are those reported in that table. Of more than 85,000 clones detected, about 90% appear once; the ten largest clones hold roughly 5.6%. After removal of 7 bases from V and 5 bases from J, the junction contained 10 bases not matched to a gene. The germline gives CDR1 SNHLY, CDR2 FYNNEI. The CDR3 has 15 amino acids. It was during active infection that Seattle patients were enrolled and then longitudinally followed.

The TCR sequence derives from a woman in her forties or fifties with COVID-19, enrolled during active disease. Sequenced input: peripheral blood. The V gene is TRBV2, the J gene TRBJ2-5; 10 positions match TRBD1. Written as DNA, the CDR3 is TGTGCCAGCATTAACCGGGACAGGGGTGGGGAGACCCAGTACTTC. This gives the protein CASINRDRGGETQYF.